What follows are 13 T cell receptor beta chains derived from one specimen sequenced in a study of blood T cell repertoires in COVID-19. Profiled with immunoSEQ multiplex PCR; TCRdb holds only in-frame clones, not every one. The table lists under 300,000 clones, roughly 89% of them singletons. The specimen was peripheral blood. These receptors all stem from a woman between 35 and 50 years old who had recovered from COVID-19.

In nucleotides, the CDR3 is TGTGCCAGCAGCGTAGGTCCAGGGCCCAACTACGAGCAGTACTTC. It codes for CASSVGPGPNYEQYF. The chain joins TRBV9 to TRBJ2-7; TRBD1 is a possible D gene (5 bases). CDR3 length: 15 amino acids. CDR1 is SGDLS and CDR2 is YYNGEE in the germline V gene. Trimming shortened V by 0 bases and J by 3 bases, and 13 bases separated the two germline ends.

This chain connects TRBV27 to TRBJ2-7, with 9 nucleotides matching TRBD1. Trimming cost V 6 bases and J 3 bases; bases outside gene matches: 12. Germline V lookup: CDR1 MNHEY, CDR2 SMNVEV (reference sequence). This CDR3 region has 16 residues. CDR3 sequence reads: CASSLLRQGGSYEQYF. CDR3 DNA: TGTGCCAGCAGCCTTCTTCGACAGGGGGGCAGCTACGAGCAGTACTTC.

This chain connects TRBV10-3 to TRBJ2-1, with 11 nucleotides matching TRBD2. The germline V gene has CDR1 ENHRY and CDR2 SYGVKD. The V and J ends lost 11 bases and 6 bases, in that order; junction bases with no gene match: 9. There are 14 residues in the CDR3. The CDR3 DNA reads TGTGCCTCGGTGGGGACTAGCGGAGGCAATGAGCAGTTCTTC. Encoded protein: CASVGTSGGNEQFF.

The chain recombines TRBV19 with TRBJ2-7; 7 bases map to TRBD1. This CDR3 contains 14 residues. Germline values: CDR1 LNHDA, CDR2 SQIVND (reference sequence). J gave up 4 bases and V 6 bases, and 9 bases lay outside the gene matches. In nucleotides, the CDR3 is TGTGCCAGTAGGAGGGACAGCCTGAGTTACGAGCAGTACTTC. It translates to CASRRDSLSYEQYF.

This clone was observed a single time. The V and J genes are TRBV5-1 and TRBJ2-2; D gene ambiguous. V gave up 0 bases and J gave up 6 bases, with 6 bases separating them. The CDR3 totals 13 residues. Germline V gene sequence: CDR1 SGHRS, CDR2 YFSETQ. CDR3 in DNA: TGCGCCAGCAGCTTGGCCCTCGCCGGGGAGCTGTTTTTT. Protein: CASSLALAGELFF.

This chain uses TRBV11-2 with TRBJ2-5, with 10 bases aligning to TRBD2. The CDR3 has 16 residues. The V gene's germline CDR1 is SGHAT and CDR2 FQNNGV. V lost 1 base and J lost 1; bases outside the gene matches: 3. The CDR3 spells CASSLGGLATQETQYF. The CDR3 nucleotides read TGTGCCAGCAGCTTAGGGGGACTAGCGACCCAAGAGACCCAGTACTTC. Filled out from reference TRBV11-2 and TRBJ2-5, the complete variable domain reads EAGVAQSPRYKIIEKRQSVAFWCNPISGHATLYWYQQILGQGPKLLIQFQNNGVVDDSQLPKDRFSAERLKGVDSTLKIQPAKLEDSAVYLCASSLGGLATQETQYFGPGTRLLVL.

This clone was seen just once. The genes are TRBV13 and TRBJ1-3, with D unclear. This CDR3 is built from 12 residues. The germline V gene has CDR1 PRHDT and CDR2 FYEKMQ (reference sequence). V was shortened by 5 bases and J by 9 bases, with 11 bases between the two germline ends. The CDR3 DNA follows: TGTGCCAGCAGCCCGGGTGCGGGCACCATATATTTT. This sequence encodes CASSPGAGTIYF.

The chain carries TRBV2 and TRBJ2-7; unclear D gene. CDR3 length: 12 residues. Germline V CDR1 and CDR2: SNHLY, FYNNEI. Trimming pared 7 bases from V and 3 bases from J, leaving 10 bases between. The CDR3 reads CASIGIYYEQYF. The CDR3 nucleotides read TGTGCCAGCATCGGTATATACTACGAGCAGTACTTC.

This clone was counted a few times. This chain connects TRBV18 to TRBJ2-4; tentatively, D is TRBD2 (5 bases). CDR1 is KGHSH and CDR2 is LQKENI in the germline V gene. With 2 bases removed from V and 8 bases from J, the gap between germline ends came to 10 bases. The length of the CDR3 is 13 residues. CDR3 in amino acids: CASSPNSGDIQYF. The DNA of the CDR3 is TGTGCCAGCTCACCAAACTCCGGGGACATTCAGTACTTC. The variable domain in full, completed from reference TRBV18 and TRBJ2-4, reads NAGVMQNPRHLVRRRGQEARLRCSPMKGHSHVYWYRQLPEEGLKFMVYLQKENIIDESGMPKERFSAEFPKEGPSILRIQQVVRGDSAAYFCASSPNSGDIQYFGAGTRLSVL.

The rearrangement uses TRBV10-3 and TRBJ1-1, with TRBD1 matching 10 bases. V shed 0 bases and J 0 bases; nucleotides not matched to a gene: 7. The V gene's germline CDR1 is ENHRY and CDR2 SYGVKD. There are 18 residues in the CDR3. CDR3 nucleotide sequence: TGTGCCATCAGTGAGTCGGGAGCGGGACAGGGGATGAACACTGAAGCTTTCTTT. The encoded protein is CAISESGAGQGMNTEAFF.

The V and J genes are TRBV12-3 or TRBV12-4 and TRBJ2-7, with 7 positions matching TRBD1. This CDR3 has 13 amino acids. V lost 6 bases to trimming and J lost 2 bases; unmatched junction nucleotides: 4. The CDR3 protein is CASRTGDPYEQYF. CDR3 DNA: TGTGCCAGCAGAACAGGGGATCCCTACGAGCAGTACTTC.

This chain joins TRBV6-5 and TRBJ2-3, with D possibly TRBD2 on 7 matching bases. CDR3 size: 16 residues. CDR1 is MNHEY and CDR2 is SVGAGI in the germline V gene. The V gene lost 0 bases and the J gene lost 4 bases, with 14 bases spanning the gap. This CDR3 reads CASSYSSLGGADTQYF. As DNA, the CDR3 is TGTGCCAGCAGTTACTCGAGCTTAGGGGGGGCAGATACGCAGTATTTT.

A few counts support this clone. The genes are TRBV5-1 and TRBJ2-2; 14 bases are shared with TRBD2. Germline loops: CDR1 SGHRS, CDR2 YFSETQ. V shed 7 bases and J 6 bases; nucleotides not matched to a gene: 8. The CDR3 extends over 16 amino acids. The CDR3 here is CASHSGTSGRAGELFF. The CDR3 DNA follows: TGCGCCAGCCATTCCGGGACTAGCGGGAGAGCCGGGGAGCTGTTTTTT.